Below are 20 T cell receptor beta chains sequenced from a single sample in a study of cytomegalovirus exposure and HLA in healthy donors. The PCR was carried out with 60 Vbeta primers and 13 Jbeta primers. Sequenced by immunoSEQ multiplex PCR; TCRdb stores in-frame clones only, minus some. Found here are some 130,000 clones, approximately 80% of them singletons; the top ten hold 0.85% to 1.3%. Material for sequencing was PBMCs. Source of these receptors: a human donor in good health.

The genes are TRBV5-5 and TRBJ2-7, with D possibly being TRBD2 (5 bases). The germline CDR1 and CDR2 sequences are SGHKS and YYEKEE (reference sequence). This CDR3 spans 17 amino acids. V was shortened by 0 bases and J by 2 bases, with 18 bases between the two germline ends. CDR3 bases: TGTGCCAGCAGCTTGGTGCAAGGGTACAGAGCGGCCTACGAGCAGTACTTC. This sequence encodes CASSLVQGYRAAYEQYF.

The CDR3: CASSYGGGTTDTQYF. The CDR3, as DNA: TGTGCCAGCAGTTACGGAGGGGGCACCACAGATACGCAGTATTTT. V and J are TRBV6-5 and TRBJ2-3, with D possibly matching TRBD1 (7 bases). The CDR3 totals 15 residues. Trimming shortened V by 2 bases and J by 2 bases, and 11 bases separated the two germline ends. Germline CDR1 is MNHEY and CDR2 is SVGAGI.

This chain uses TRBV7-9 with TRBJ2-1; 9 bases map to TRBD2. CDR1 and CDR2 (germline): SEHNR, FQNEAQ (reference sequence). Germline trimming cut 10 bases from V and 1 base from J; bases unmatched to any gene: 11. This CDR3 has 16 residues. As DNA, the CDR3 is TGTGCCACCGGGGGCAGCGGGGGGCGATCCTACAATGAGCAGTTCTTC. Translated, it gives CATGGSGGRSYNEQFF.

This clone was picked up one time. The chain couples TRBV6-1 to TRBJ2-7; 9 positions agree with TRBD1. Germline-derived CDR1 and CDR2 are MNHNS and SASEGT. The CDR3 extends over 14 amino acids. V lost 7 bases to trimming and J lost 0 bases; unmatched junction nucleotides: 4. The DNA for the CDR3 is TGTGCCAGCACCGCGGGACAGGGCTCCTACGAGCAGTACTTC. Encoded protein: CASTAGQGSYEQYF.

This sequence joins TRBV5-1 and TRBJ2-7; 8 bases line up with TRBD1. The CDR3 loop spans 16 amino acids. Trimming removed 4 bases from V and 2 bases from J; junction bases left unmatched: 11. From germline, CDR1 is SGHRS and CDR2 YFSETQ. The DNA of the CDR3 is TGCGCCAGCAGCAGGATCGCCGGGACAGGCACCTACGAGCAGTACTTC. It encodes CASSRIAGTGTYEQYF.

The chain carries TRBV5-1 and TRBJ2-3, with 13 bases fitting TRBD2. Germline V gene sequence: CDR1 SGHRS, CDR2 YFSETQ. Losses at the gene ends were 6 bases for V and 0 bases for J; bases not matched to a gene: 4. CDR3 length: 16 residues. CDR3 sequence (DNA): TGCGCCAGCACCCGACTAGCGGGGGGCAGCACAGATACGCAGTATTTT. Residues: CASTRLAGGSTDTQYF.

The chain recombines TRBV5-1 with TRBJ2-5, with 8 bases matching TRBD2. The CDR3 totals 15 residues. V lost 2 bases to trimming and J lost 0 bases; unmatched junction nucleotides: 3. Germline CDR1 reads SGHRS; CDR2 reads YFSETQ. The CDR3 reads CASSFRGGDQETQYF. Written as DNA, the CDR3 is TGCGCCAGCAGCTTTCGGGGGGGGGACCAAGAGACCCAGTACTTC.

The CDR3 region is CASSFRQHPSTDTQYF. The CDR3 DNA reads TGTGCCAGCAGCTTTCGACAGCACCCTAGCACAGATACGCAGTATTTT. The chain links TRBV11-2 to TRBJ2-3, with D possibly TRBD1 on 5 matching bases. The germline CDR1 and CDR2 sequences are SGHAT and FQNNGV. V was pared by 3 bases and J by 0 bases, with 13 bases between. CDR3 length: 16 amino acids.

This clone has more than one count but fewer than ten. The chain links TRBV19 to TRBJ1-5; D not resolved. This CDR3 comprises 16 residues. From germline, CDR1 is LNHDA and CDR2 SQIVND (reference sequence). With 1 base removed from V and 3 bases from J, the gap between germline ends came to 13 bases. The CDR3 DNA reads TGTGCCAGTAGTATAGGGGCGCAGTATACCAATCAGCCCCAGCATTTT. Encoded protein: CASSIGAQYTNQPQHF.

This rearrangement joins TRBV6-5 to TRBJ1-1; the D is unclear. The V gene's germline CDR1 is MNHEY and CDR2 SVGAGI. This CDR3 has 13 residues. Trimming stripped 0 bases from V and 4 bases from J, with 6 bases between. The CDR3 DNA follows: TGTGCCAGCAGTTACTCTCCTACCACTGAAGCTTTCTTT. Protein: CASSYSPTTEAFF.

The genes are TRBV19 and TRBJ2-3; D might be TRBD2 (7 bases). V dropped 6 bases and J dropped 5 bases, with 21 bases sitting between them. Looked up from germline, CDR1 is LNHDA and CDR2 is SQIVND (reference sequence). The CDR3 runs 16 residues. CDR3 coding DNA: TGTGCCAGTAGCCCCACTGGACGGGGGGCCGGAGATACGCAGTATTTT. Its protein is CASSPTGRGAGDTQYF.

The chain joins TRBV28 to TRBJ1-2; D might be TRBD1 (6 bases). Trimming took 3 bases from V and 5 from J, leaving 10 bases between them. CDR3 length equals 13 residues. Germline V gives CDR1 MDHEN, CDR2 SYDVKM. This CDR3 is CASSFRGLYGYTF. The CDR3, as DNA: TGTGCCAGCAGTTTCAGGGGTTTATATGGCTACACCTTC.

The J gene is TRBJ1-3, the V gene TRBV9; no clear D. The V end was cut by 0 bases, the J end by 4 bases, with 17 bases between. Germline assignment: CDR1 SGDLS and CDR2 YYNGEE. The CDR3 is made up of 17 amino acids. The CDR3 protein is CASSVGATSRLGNTIYF. In nucleotides, the CDR3 is TGTGCCAGCAGCGTAGGGGCCACCTCTCGGCTCGGAAACACCATATATTTT. Complete variable domain (other parts from reference TRBV9 and TRBJ1-3): DSGVTQTPKHLITATGQRVTLRCSPRSGDLSVYWYQQSLDQGLQFLIQYYNGEERAKGNILERFSAQQFPDLHSELNLSSLELGDSALYFCASSVGATSRLGNTIYFGEGSWLTVV.

The chain recombines TRBV5-1 with TRBJ2-1, with TRBD2 matching 9 bases. Germline lookup yields CDR1 SGHRS and CDR2 YFSETQ. The ends lost 2 bases at V and 8 bases at J; junction bases unmatched: 14. The CDR3 runs to 17 residues. CDR3: CASSLERRGGRLDEQFF. The CDR3 DNA follows: TGCGCCAGCAGCTTAGAGAGGCGGGGGGGCCGCTTAGATGAGCAGTTCTTC.

V and J are TRBV27 and TRBJ2-3, with TRBD2 identical over 13 bases. CDR1 is MNHEY and CDR2 is SMNVEV in the germline V gene (reference sequence). V was pared by 6 bases and J by 4 bases, with 4 bases of the junction left unmatched. CDR3 length: 15 residues. CDR3 in amino acids: CASRLAGGLSDTQYF. The CDR3 nucleotides are TGTGCCAGCAGACTAGCGGGGGGGCTATCAGATACGCAGTATTTT.

The rearrangement links TRBV2 to TRBJ2-1; D might be TRBD2 (7 bases). V lost 7 bases, J lost 8 bases, and 15 bases lay in between. Germline values: CDR1 SNHLY, CDR2 FYNNEI. The CDR3 has 13 residues. CDR3 sequence: CASMEGGGDEQFF. The CDR3 region has the DNA TGTGCCAGCATGGAGGGGGGGGGAGATGAGCAGTTCTTC.

The chain is built from TRBV4-1 and TRBJ2-3, with D unclear. Trimming shortened V by 0 bases and J by 1 base, and 11 bases separated the two germline ends. This CDR3 spans 16 amino acids. CDR1 and CDR2 (germline): MGHRA, YSYEKL. The DNA of the CDR3 is TGCGCCAGCAGCCAAGAAGAGCTCCGGGGCACAGATACGCAGTATTTT. Amino acid sequence: CASSQEELRGTDTQYF.

Worth noting for this clone: Other DNA variants within this sample encode the same CDR3. The V and J genes are TRBV4-1 and TRBJ2-7; 12 nucleotides line up with TRBD2. The CDR3 has 17 amino acids. The V segment lost 0 bases and the J segment 4 bases; nucleotides outside the gene matches: 7. Looked up from germline, CDR1 is MGHRA and CDR2 is YSYEKL. CDR3 DNA sequence: TGCGCCAGCAGCCAAGATCGGCTAGCGGGGGGGCGGTACGAGCAGTACTTC. Translating it yields CASSQDRLAGGRYEQYF.

The J gene is TRBJ1-1, the V gene TRBV11-2; D uncertain. The CDR3 has 12 residues. Trimming cost V 2 bases and J 12 bases, with 13 bases left between them. Germline CDR1 is SGHAT and CDR2 is FQNNGV. The CDR3 nucleotides read TGTGCCAGCAGCTTATCGGTCTCACCATCTTTCTTT. Translated: CASSLSVSPSFF.

This clone was seen a single time. The rearrangement uses TRBV28 and TRBJ1-5, with D unresolved. Per the germline V gene, CDR1 is MDHEN and CDR2 is SYDVKM. Between the trimmed V and J ends, which lost 1 base and 7 bases, there was a span of 5 bases. CDR3 size: 12 residues. In DNA form, the CDR3 reads TGTGCCAGCAGTTTATATAGACAGCCCCAGCATTTT. Amino acids: CASSLYRQPQHF.